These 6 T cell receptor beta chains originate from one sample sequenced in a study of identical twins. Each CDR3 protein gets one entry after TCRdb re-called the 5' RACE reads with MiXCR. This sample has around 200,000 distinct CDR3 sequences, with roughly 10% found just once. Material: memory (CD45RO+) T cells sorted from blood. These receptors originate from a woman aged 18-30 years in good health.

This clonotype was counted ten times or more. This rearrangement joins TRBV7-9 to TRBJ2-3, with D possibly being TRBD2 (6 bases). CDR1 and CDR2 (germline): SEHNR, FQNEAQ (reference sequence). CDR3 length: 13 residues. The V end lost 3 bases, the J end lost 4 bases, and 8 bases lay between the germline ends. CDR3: CASSFRGSDTQYF. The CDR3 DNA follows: TGTGCCAGCAGCTTTCGGGGGTCAGATACGCAGTATTTT. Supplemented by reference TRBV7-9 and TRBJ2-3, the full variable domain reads DTGVSQNPRHKITKRGQNVTFRCDPISEHNRLYWYRQTLGQGPEFLTYFQNEAQLEKSRLLSDRFSAERPKGSFSTLEIQRTEQGDSAMYLCASSFRGSDTQYFGPGTRLTVL.

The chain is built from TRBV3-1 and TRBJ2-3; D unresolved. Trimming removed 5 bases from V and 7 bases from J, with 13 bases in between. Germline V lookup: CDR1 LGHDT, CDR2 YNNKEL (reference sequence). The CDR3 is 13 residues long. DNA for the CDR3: TGTGCCAGCAGCGCCTCGAGGTGGAATACGCAGTATTTT. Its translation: CASSASRWNTQYF.

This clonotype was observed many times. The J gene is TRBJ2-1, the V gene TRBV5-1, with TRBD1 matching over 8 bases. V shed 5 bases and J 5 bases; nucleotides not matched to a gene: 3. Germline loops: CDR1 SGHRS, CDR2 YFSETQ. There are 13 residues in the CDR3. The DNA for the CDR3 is TGCGCCAGCAGGACAGGGGATAACAATGAGCAGTTCTTC. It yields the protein CASRTGDNNEQFF.

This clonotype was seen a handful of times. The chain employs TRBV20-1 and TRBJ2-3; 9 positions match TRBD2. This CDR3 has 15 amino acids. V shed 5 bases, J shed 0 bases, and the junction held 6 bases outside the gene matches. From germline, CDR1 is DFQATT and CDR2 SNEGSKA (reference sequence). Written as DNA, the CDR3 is TGCAGTGCTCCTTCTAGCGGGGCTAGCACAGATACGCAGTATTTT. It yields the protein CSAPSSGASTDTQYF.

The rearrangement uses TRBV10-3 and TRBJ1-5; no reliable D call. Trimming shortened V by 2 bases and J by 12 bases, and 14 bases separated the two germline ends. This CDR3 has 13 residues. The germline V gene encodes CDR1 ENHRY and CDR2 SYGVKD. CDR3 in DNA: TGTGCCATCAGTGAGAGTGACTATAAAGACCAGCATTTT. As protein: CAISESDYKDQHF.

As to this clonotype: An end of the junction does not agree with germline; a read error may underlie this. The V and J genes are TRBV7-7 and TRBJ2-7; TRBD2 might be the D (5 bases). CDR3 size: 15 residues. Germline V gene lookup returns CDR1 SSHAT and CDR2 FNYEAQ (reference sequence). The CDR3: CASSRGREPTYEQYF. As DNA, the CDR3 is TGTGCTAGCAGCCGAGGAAGGGAGCCCACCTACGAGCAGTACTTC.